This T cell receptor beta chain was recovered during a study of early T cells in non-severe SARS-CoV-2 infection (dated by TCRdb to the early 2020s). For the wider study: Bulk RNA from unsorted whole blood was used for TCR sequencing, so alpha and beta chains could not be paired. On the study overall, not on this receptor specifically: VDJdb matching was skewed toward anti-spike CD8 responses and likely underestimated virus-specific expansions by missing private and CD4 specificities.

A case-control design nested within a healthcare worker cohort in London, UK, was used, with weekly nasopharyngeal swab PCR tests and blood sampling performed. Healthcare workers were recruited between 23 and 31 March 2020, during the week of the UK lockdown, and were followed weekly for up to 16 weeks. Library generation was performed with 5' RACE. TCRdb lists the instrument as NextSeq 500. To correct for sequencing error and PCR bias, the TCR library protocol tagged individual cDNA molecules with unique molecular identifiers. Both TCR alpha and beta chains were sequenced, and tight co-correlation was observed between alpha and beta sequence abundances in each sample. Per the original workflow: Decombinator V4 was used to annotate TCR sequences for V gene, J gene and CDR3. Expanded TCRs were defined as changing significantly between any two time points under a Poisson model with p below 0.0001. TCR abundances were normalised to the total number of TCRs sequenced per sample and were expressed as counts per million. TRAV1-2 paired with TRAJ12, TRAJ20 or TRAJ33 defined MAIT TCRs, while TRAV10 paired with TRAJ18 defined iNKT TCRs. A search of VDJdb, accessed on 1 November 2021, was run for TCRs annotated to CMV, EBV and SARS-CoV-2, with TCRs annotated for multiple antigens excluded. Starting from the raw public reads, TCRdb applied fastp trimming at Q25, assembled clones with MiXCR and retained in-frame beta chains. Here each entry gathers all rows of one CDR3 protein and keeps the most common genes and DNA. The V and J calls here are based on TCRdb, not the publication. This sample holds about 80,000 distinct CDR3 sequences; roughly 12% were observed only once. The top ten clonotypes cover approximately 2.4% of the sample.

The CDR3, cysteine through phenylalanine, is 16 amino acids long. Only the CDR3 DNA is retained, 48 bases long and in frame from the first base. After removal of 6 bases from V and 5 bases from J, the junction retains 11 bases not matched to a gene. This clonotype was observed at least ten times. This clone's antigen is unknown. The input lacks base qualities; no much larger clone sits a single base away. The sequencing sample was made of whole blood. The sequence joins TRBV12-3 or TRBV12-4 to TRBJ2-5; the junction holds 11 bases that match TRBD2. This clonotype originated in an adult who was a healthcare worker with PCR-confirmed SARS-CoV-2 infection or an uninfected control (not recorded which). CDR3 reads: CASRFSGRASSETQYF. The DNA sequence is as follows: TGTGCCAGCAGATTTAGCGGGAGGGCCAGCTCGGAGACCCAGTACTTC.